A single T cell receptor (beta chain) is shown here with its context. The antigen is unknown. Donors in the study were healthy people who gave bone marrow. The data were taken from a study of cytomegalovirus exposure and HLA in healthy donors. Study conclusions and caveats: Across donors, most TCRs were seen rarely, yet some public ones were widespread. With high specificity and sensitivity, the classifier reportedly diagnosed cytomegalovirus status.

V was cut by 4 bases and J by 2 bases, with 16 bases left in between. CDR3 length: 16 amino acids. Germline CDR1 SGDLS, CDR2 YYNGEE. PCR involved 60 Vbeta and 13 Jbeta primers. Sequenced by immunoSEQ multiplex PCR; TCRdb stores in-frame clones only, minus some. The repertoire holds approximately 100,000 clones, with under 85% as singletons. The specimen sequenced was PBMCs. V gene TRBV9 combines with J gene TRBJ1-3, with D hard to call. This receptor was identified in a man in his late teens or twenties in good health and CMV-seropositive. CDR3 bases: TGTGCCAGCAGCTCTCCCGGGGAGATACCTGGAAACACCATATATTTT. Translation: CASSSPGEIPGNTIYF.